What follows are 25 T cell receptor beta chains derived from one specimen sequenced in a study of T cells in Graves' hyperthyroidism and ophthalmopathy. Using RNA transcripts as the source, TCR beta CDR3 regions were amplified. Using the HTBI primer set, a first-round RT-PCR was run on the TCR CDR3. TCRdb reprocessed the multiplex PCR reads via MiXCR and lists one record per CDR3 protein. The sample holds just over 550,000 distinct CDR3 sequences; 46% are singletons and the top ten take 8.2%. Sequenced input: peripheral blood or thyroid tissue (not recorded which). Receptors originate from a young woman with Graves' hyperthyroidism.

The chain has TRBV7-2 and TRBJ2-2; 10 bases map to TRBD1. With V trimmed by 6 bases and J by 6 bases, 10 bases remained unmatched. Germline CDR1 reads SGHTA; CDR2 reads FQGNSA. CDR3 length: 16 residues. DNA for the CDR3: TGTGCCAGCAGGTCCATCCGAGACAGGGGGCCCGGGGAGCTGTTTTTT. Protein product: CASRSIRDRGPGELFF.

The J gene is TRBJ1-1, the V gene TRBV20-1; 8 positions match TRBD1. J lost 7 bases, V lost 4 bases, and 8 bases had no gene match. The CDR3 runs 13 residues. The germline CDR1 and CDR2 sequences are DFQATT and SNEGSKA (reference sequence). CDR3 region: CSANDRGGSEAFF. CDR3 sequence (DNA): TGCAGTGCTAATGACAGGGGAGGAAGTGAAGCTTTCTTT.

The V and J genes are TRBV29-1 and TRBJ1-5, with a tentative D call TRBD1 (6 bases). Germline V gene lookup returns CDR1 SQVTM and CDR2 ANQGSEA. This CDR3 is 13 amino acids long. The V end lost 6 bases, the J end lost 7 bases, and 16 bases lay between the germline ends. Here the CDR3 reads CSVGEEGGQPQHF. In DNA, the CDR3 is TGCAGCGTCGGCGAGGAGGGGGGGCAGCCCCAGCATTTT.

This clonotype was seen at least ten times. The chain has TRBV7-9 and TRBJ1-2; D is unresolved. Germline V gene sequence: CDR1 SEHNR, CDR2 FQNEAQ (reference sequence). This CDR3 has 12 amino acids. Trimming cost V 3 bases and J 7 bases, with 9 bases left between them. CDR3 bases: TGTGCCAGCAGCTTGGGAGGTACTGGCTACACCTTC. Amino acids: CASSLGGTGYTF.

The rearrangement uses TRBV10-3 and TRBJ1-5, with unresolved D. The germline V and J ends were trimmed by 4 bases and 5 bases, with 6 bases remaining between them. Germline V gives CDR1 ENHRY, CDR2 SYGVKD. This CDR3 region has 12 residues. The CDR3 loop reads CAISGVDQPQHF. In DNA form, the CDR3 reads TGTGCCATCAGTGGGGTGGATCAGCCCCAGCATTTT.

The chain employs TRBV15 and TRBJ1-2; tentatively, D is TRBD1 (6 bases). Germline V gene lookup returns CDR1 LNHNV and CDR2 YYDKDF (reference sequence). The CDR3 is 14 amino acids. Trimming removed 5 bases from V and 3 bases from J, with 13 bases in between. In nucleotides, the CDR3 is TGTGCCACCAGCGGCACAGGGACGGACTATGGCTACACCTTC. Translating gives CATSGTGTDYGYTF.

This chain uses TRBV10-3 with TRBJ2-7, with a possible D match to TRBD2 (5 bases). The V gene's germline CDR1 is ENHRY and CDR2 SYGVKD. This CDR3 is 13 amino acids long. With 9 bases removed from V and 5 bases from J, the gap between germline ends came to 17 bases. Here the CDR3 reads CAIGLSYPHEQYF. In DNA form, the CDR3 reads TGTGCCATTGGACTCTCCTACCCCCACGAGCAGTACTTC.

This clonotype was found a few times. The CDR3 loop reads CASRLGSTEAFF. The CDR3, as DNA: TGTGCCAGCAGACTTGGGAGCACTGAAGCTTTCTTT. This chain joins TRBV2 and TRBJ1-1; no clear D gene. Germline V gives CDR1 SNHLY, CDR2 FYNNEI. This CDR3 spans 12 amino acids. Trimming pared 6 bases from V and 4 bases from J, leaving 9 bases between.

The CDR3: CSVEGTASEQYF. The CDR3 coding sequence is TGCAGCGTTGAGGGAACGGCCAGCGAGCAGTACTTC. The J gene is TRBJ2-7, the V gene TRBV29-1, with D hard to call. The V end lost 3 bases, the J end lost 6 bases, and 12 bases lay between the germline ends. Germline V gene lookup returns CDR1 SQVTM and CDR2 ANQGSEA. The CDR3 covers 12 residues.

In the case of this clonotype: This may arise from a read error, as a much more abundant clone is one base away. The conserved final phenylalanine or tryptophan is absent from the CDR3, which likely points to a read error. The rearrangement joins TRBV15 to TRBJ1-1; D not certain. The CDR3 loop spans 13 amino acids. The germline V and J ends were trimmed by 2 bases and 1 base, with 5 bases remaining between them. Germline V gives CDR1 LNHNV, CDR2 YYDKDF (reference sequence). CDR3 in amino acids: CATSRLRNTEAFL. The CDR3 bases are TGTGCCACCAGCAGACTTAGGAACACTGAAGCTTTCCTT.

This rearrangement joins TRBV2 to TRBJ2-7, with 11 bases fitting TRBD2. The junction had 7 bases not matched to a gene; V was cut back by 6 bases and J by 6 bases. The CDR3 sequence is 14 residues long. Germline loops: CDR1 SNHLY, CDR2 FYNNEI. CDR3: CASSPTSGSIEQYF. The CDR3 nucleotides are TGTGCCAGCAGCCCAACTAGCGGGAGTATCGAGCAGTACTTC.

Ten or more counts support this clonotype. V usage is TRBV19 and J usage is TRBJ1-5; D is unresolved. This CDR3 region has 12 residues. V was cut by 9 bases and J by 4 bases, with 10 bases left in between. CDR1 and CDR2 (germline): LNHDA, SQIVND (reference sequence). CDR3 sequence (DNA): TGTGCCAGCAGCCCTGGGAATCAGCCCCAGCATTTT. Translating it yields CASSPGNQPQHF. The variable domain in full, with the rest retrieved from reference TRBV19 and TRBJ1-5, is DGGITQSPKYLFRKEGQNVTLSCEQNLNHDAMYWYRQDPGQGLRLIYYSQIVNDFQKGDIAEGYSVSREKKESFPLTVTSAQKNPTAFYLCASSPGNQPQHFGDGTRLSIL.

The rearrangement joins TRBV20-1 to TRBJ1-5; a possible D gene is TRBD1 (5 bases). CDR3 length: 14 residues. Germline-derived CDR1 and CDR2 are DFQATT and SNEGSKA (reference sequence). The germline V and J ends were trimmed by 1 base and 3 bases, with 10 bases remaining between them. The CDR3 DNA follows: TGCAGTGCTAGAGGCAGGGATAACAATCAGCCCCAGCATTTT. It codes for CSARGRDNNQPQHF.

This clonotype was seen ten or more times. The CDR3 sequence is CATSDFGGRETQYF. Here the CDR3 DNA reads TGTGCCACCAGTGATTTCGGTGGCCGAGAGACCCAGTACTTC. The rearrangement links TRBV24-1 to TRBJ2-5; D is ambiguous. The V and J ends lost 1 base and 4 bases respectively, with 9 bases between them. CDR1 KGHDR and CDR2 SFDVKD come from the germline V gene. This CDR3 spans 14 amino acids.

The rearrangement links TRBV6-1 to TRBJ2-2; 10 nucleotides match TRBD1. Germline V gene data show CDR1 as MNHNS and CDR2 as SASEGT. With 5 bases clipped from V and 4 bases from J, the junction kept 7 bases outside the gene matches. The CDR3 has 16 amino acids. CDR3 sequence (DNA): TGTGCCAGCAGTCGGGGACAGGGGTTCAGCACCGGGGAGCTGTTTTTT. Translating it yields CASSRGQGFSTGELFF.

This chain uses TRBV7-2 with TRBJ1-1; TRBD1 is a possible D gene (5 bases). V was cut by 5 bases and J by 5 bases, with 21 bases left in between. Germline V gene data show CDR1 as SGHTA and CDR2 as FQGNSA. There are 16 residues in the CDR3. The DNA for the CDR3 is TGTGCCAGCAGCGAGCACGCAAGCAGGGTTAGAACTGAAGCTTTCTTT. Translated: CASSEHASRVRTEAFF.

This clonotype was counted ten times or more. The chain uses TRBV5-1 and TRBJ2-2, with D possibly called TRBD1 or TRBD2 (5 bases each). Trimming pared 4 bases from V and 7 bases from J, leaving 5 bases between. CDR1 SGHRS and CDR2 YFSETQ come from the germline V gene. The CDR3 runs 11 residues. CDR3 in amino acids: CASSGGGELFF. CDR3 DNA sequence: TGCGCCAGCAGCGGGGGCGGGGAGCTGTTTTTT. The variable domain in full, completed from reference TRBV5-1 and TRBJ2-2, reads KAGVTQTPRYLIKTRGQQVTLSCSPISGHRSVSWYQQTPGQGLQFLFEYFSETQRNKGNFPGRFSGRQFSNSRSEMNVSTLELGDSALYLCASSGGGELFFGEGSRLTVL.

This clonotype has a handful of counts. The CDR3 region is CASSWRVGAASYEQYF. CDR3 in DNA: TGTGCCAGCAGTTGGAGAGTGGGTGCTGCATCCTACGAGCAGTACTTC. The rearrangement joins TRBV2 to TRBJ2-7; D unclear. Trimming removed 5 bases from V and 1 base from J, with 18 bases in between. The CDR3 length is 16 residues. Per germline, CDR1 SNHLY and CDR2 FYNNEI.

This chain's CDR3 is CASSLSGRTFYEQYF. The CDR3 DNA is TGTGCCAGCAGCTTAAGCGGGAGGACCTTCTACGAGCAGTACTTC. The chain is built from TRBV7-3 and TRBJ2-5, with TRBD2 identical over 8 bases. TRBJ2-7 explains the end of the DNA better; the J call may be wrong. CDR3 length equals 15 residues. Germline V CDR1 and CDR2: SGHTA, FQGTGA.

This clonotype was detected only a few times. This chain links TRBV20-1 with TRBJ2-7, with TRBD2 as a possible D gene (5 bases). CDR3 length: 15 residues. Germline V gives CDR1 DFQATT, CDR2 SNEGSKA (reference sequence). The germline V and J ends were trimmed by 2 bases and 0 bases, with 14 bases remaining between them. CDR3 DNA sequence: TGCAGTGCTAGATGGGAAATGGGAGCCTCCTACGAGCAGTACTTC. Encoded protein: CSARWEMGASYEQYF.

The chain uses TRBV6-4 and TRBJ1-2; the D is unclear. CDR3 size: 14 residues. The germline V gene has CDR1 MRHNA and CDR2 SNTAGT. Between the trimmed V and J ends, which lost 4 bases and 1 base, there was a span of 10 bases. The CDR3 protein is CASSAQADNYGYTF. CDR3 DNA: TGTGCCAGCAGTGCTCAGGCCGATAACTATGGCTACACCTTC.

In this sample, this clonotype turned up many times. This chain joins TRBV15 and TRBJ1-6; the match to TRBD1 covers 8 bases. Germline CDR1 reads LNHNV; CDR2 reads YYDKDF (reference sequence). V shed 5 bases and J 14 bases; nucleotides not matched to a gene: 14. CDR3 size: 15 residues. CDR3 bases: TGTGCCACCAGCGGGTACGGGACAGGCCTTAGGACCCTCCACTTT. Translation: CATSGYGTGLRTLHF.

This clonotype was counted only a few times. The rearrangement uses TRBV14 and TRBJ1-2; D is ambiguous. V was shortened by 2 bases and J by 1 base, with 8 bases between the two germline ends. Looked up from germline, CDR1 is SGHDN and CDR2 is FVKESK. The length of the CDR3 is 14 residues. CDR3 in amino acids: CASSQRVINYGYTF. The DNA of the CDR3 is TGTGCCAGCAGCCAAAGAGTAATTAACTATGGCTACACCTTC.

V is TRBV10-3 and J is TRBJ1-4, with 8 nucleotides matching TRBD1. CDR1 and CDR2 (germline): ENHRY, SYGVKD. CDR3 size: 13 residues. With V trimmed by 4 bases and J by 13 bases, 8 bases remained unmatched. The CDR3 loop is CAISAKDRAGLFF. As DNA, the CDR3 is TGTGCCATCAGTGCTAAGGACAGGGCAGGACTGTTTTTT.

The chain carries TRBV12-3 or TRBV12-4 and TRBJ1-1; the match to TRBD1 covers 10 bases. With 5 bases clipped from V and 2 bases from J, the junction kept 5 bases outside the gene matches. This CDR3 contains 15 residues. The CDR3 is CASSPTGGVNTEAFF. In DNA, the CDR3 is TGTGCCAGCAGTCCGACAGGGGGCGTAAACACTGAAGCTTTCTTT.